This T cell receptor beta chain was captured in a study of T cell clones after liver transplantation. Germline V lookup: CDR1 SGHTS, CDR2 YDEGEE. Trimming shortened V by 6 bases and J by 3 bases, and 13 bases separated the two germline ends. This CDR3 comprises 14 residues. Overall study findings and caveats: The donor-reactive repertoire was only partly measurable in a couple of subjects, lacking donor cells. Compared with third party-reactive sequences, donor-reactive ones declined more, independent of withdrawal success.

About this clone itself: What it binds is not known.

Clones were read by immunoSEQ multiplex PCR, and TCRdb kept only the in-frame ones, dropping some. The profile shows tens of thousands of clones, around 80% of them singletons. This chain links TRBV5-8 with TRBJ1-5, with no clear D. The material was CD4+ T cells from blood, obtained 48 to 50 months after liver transplant. The receptor was derived from a human patient who received a liver transplant. Some T cells may have come from the graft donor. CDR3 sequence (DNA): TGTGCCAGCATTAGTCGGATTCCCAATCAGCCCCAGCATTTT. Its translation is CASISRIPNQPQHF.